A single sample gave rise to the 4 T cell receptor beta chains below, sequenced in a study of OX40 agonist ivuxolimab in advanced cancers. Measured with immunoSEQ multiplex PCR; TCRdb has only the in-frame clones, and not every one. The sample shows tens of thousands of clones, around 87% of them seen only once. Sequencing used CD4+ or CD8+ T cells sorted from blood, obtained in a trial of the OX40 agonist ivuxolimab. The receptors derive from an adult with an advanced solid tumor such as melanoma, head and neck, liver or kidney cancer.

V gene TRBV11-2 combines with J gene TRBJ1-1, with D possibly matching TRBD1 (5 bases). Germline V gene data show CDR1 as SGHAT and CDR2 as FQNNGV. Trimming stripped 6 bases from V and 0 bases from J, with 14 bases between. The CDR3 runs to 15 residues. CDR3 coding DNA: TGTGCCAGCAGACAACCGGGACGGGTGAACACTGAAGCTTTCTTT. Translation gives CASRQPGRVNTEAFF.

The chain employs TRBV5-4 and TRBJ1-6, with D perhaps TRBD1 (5 bases). Germline V gene sequence: CDR1 SGHNT, CDR2 YYREEE (reference sequence). V was pared by 0 bases and J by 6 bases, with 7 bases between. The CDR3 has 14 amino acids. CDR3 in DNA: TGTGCCAGCAGCTTGGCCGGGGGTAATTCACCCCTCCACTTT. It translates to CASSLAGGNSPLHF.

This clone was counted between two and nine times. The V gene is TRBV9, the J gene TRBJ2-2; 9 bases line up with TRBD2. The CDR3 consists of 19 residues. The V and J ends lost 2 bases and 5 bases, in that order; junction bases with no gene match: 16. Germline V CDR1 and CDR2: SGDLS, YYNGEE. The chain's CDR3 is CASSVGLPAGGSATGELFF. DNA of the CDR3: TGTGCCAGCAGCGTCGGATTGCCAGCGGGGGGCTCGGCGACCGGGGAGCTGTTTTTT.

The J gene is TRBJ2-1, the V gene TRBV6-1; 9 bases are shared with TRBD1. The junction had 6 bases not matched to a gene; V was cut back by 2 bases and J by 7 bases. The CDR3 sequence is 15 residues long. CDR1 and CDR2 from the germline V gene are MNHNS and SASEGT. The CDR3, as DNA: TGTGCCAGCAGTGAATCCCGGACAGGGGCTAATGAGCAGTTCTTC. Amino acid sequence: CASSESRTGANEQFF.